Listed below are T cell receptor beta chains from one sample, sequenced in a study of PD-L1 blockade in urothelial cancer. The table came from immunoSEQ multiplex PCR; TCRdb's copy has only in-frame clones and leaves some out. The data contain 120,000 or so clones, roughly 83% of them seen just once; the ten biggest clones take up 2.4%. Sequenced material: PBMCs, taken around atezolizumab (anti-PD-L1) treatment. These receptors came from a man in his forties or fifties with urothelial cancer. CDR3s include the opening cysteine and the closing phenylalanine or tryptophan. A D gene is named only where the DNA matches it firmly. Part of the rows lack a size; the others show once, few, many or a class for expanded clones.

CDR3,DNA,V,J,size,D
CASSQDHAGANYGYTF,TGCGCCAGCAGCCAAGATCATGCAGGGGCTAACTATGGCTACACCTTC,TRBV4-1,TRBJ1-2,.,.
CASRRETGNTIYF,TGTGCCAGCCGTCGGGAGACTGGAAACACCATATATTTT,TRBV6-5,TRBJ1-3,many,.
CASRETGTGKNTGELFF,TGCGCCAGCAGGGAAACCGGGACAGGAAAGAACACCGGGGAGCTGTTTTTT,TRBV5-1,TRBJ2-2,.,TRBD1
CASSVGQGYTEAFF,TGCGCCAGCAGCGTAGGACAGGGATACACTGAAGCTTTCTTT,TRBV5-1,TRBJ1-1,.,TRBD1
CASSRTLAGSTDTQYF,TGTGCCAGCAGCCGTACACTAGCGGGGAGCACAGATACGCAGTATTTT,TRBV7-9,TRBJ2-3,.,TRBD2
CASSKRGPRVTLHF,TGTGCCAGCAGCAAAAGGGGCCCCCGAGTCACCCTCCACTTT,TRBV21-1,TRBJ1-6,.,.
CASSSSGSDEQYF,TGTGCCAGCTCATCTAGCGGGAGCGACGAGCAGTACTTC,TRBV18,TRBJ2-7,.,TRBD2
CASSQVFVSSYNEQFF,TGCGCCAGCAGCCAAGTTTTTGTGAGCTCCTACAATGAGCAGTTCTTC,TRBV4-1,TRBJ2-1,.,.
CASSLSPGREGYGYTF,TGTGCCAGCAGCTTAAGCCCTGGGAGGGAAGGATATGGCTACACCTTC,TRBV7-9,TRBJ1-2,.,.
CASTRWEGSYGYTF,TGTGCCAGCACCCGATGGGAGGGATCCTATGGCTACACCTTC,TRBV6-6,TRBJ1-2,.,.
CASGERGFTDTQYF,TGTGCCAGCGGGGAGAGGGGGTTCACAGATACGCAGTATTTT,TRBV5-6,TRBJ2-3,once,.
CAWSRGARGQPQHF,TGTGCCTGGAGTCGGGGGGCGAGAGGTCAGCCCCAGCATTTT,TRBV30,TRBJ1-5,.,.
CASSYEGSDTQYF,TGTGCCAGCAGTTACGAGGGTTCAGATACGCAGTATTTT,TRBV27,TRBJ2-3,.,.
CASSGTPKNIQYF,TGTGCCAGCAGTGGGACACCCAAAAACATTCAGTACTTC,TRBV2,TRBJ2-4,.,.
CATLPIRQISGNTIYF,TGTGCCACCTTACCTATCAGACAGATATCTGGAAACACCATATATTTT,TRBV28,TRBJ1-3,.,.
CASSLRGQGGSETQYF,TGTGCCAGCAGTTTAAGGGGACAGGGAGGCTCCGAGACCCAGTACTTC,TRBV6-6,TRBJ2-5,.,TRBD1
CAWSPAGTLNQPQHF,TGTGCCTGGAGTCCCGCCGGGACACTGAATCAGCCCCAGCATTTT,TRBV30,TRBJ1-5,.,.
CASSLEVLLAGDIADTQYF,TGTGCCAGCAGCTTAGAAGTGCTTCTGGCAGGGGATATCGCGGATACGCAGTATTTT,TRBV7-8,TRBJ2-3,.,.
CASSPESRDRGNQPQHF,TGTGCCAGCTCACCCGAAAGTAGGGACAGGGGAAATCAGCCCCAGCATTTT,TRBV18,TRBJ1-5,.,TRBD1
CASSQGRDRGSTGELFF,TGTGCCAGCAGCCAAGGCCGGGACAGGGGAAGTACCGGGGAGCTGTTTTTT,TRBV14,TRBJ2-2,.,TRBD1
CASRRNYEQYF,TGTGCAAGTCGCCGTAACTACGAGCAGTACTTC,TRBV12-2,TRBJ2-7,.,.
CASSRQPGLETQYF,TGTGCCAGTAGTCGACAACCCGGCTTGGAGACCCAGTACTTC,TRBV19,TRBJ2-5,.,.
CASSQDKGQRNTGELFF,TGTGCCAGCAGCCAAGATAAGGGACAGAGGAACACCGGGGAGCTGTTTTTT,TRBV14,TRBJ2-2,once,TRBD1
CASSQDSGRTSSTGELFF,TGTGCCAGCAGCCAAGATAGTGGAAGGACTAGCAGTACCGGGGAGCTGTTTTTT,TRBV4-2,TRBJ2-2,.,TRBD2
CASSSTSVAGTQYF,TGTGCCAGCAGCTCTACTAGCGTTGCCGGGACCCAGTACTTC,TRBV7-9,TRBJ2-5,once,TRBD2
CASSSNLLAGNTGELFF,TGTGCCAGCAGCTCTAACCTTCTAGCGGGAAACACCGGGGAGCTGTTTTTT,TRBV7-2,TRBJ2-2,.,TRBD2
CASSLVSSSDEQFF,TGTGCCAGCAGCTTAGTGTCTAGCAGCGATGAGCAGTTCTTC,TRBV11-3,TRBJ2-1,.,.
CASSQDRATGGTEAFF,TGTGCCAGCAGCCAAGATCGCGCCACAGGGGGCACTGAAGCTTTCTTT,TRBV4-2,TRBJ1-1,.,TRBD1
CASSHPPSGTPEQFF,TGCGCCAGCAGCCATCCCCCTTCCGGGACTCCCGAGCAGTTCTTC,TRBV4-1,TRBJ2-1,.,.
CASSGQSYNEQFF,TGCGCCAGCAGTGGACAGAGTTACAATGAGCAGTTCTTC,TRBV10-2,TRBJ2-1,.,.
CASSLGGGQGRTEAFF,TGCGCCAGCAGCTTGGGCGGGGGACAGGGGAGGACTGAAGCTTTCTTT,TRBV5-1,TRBJ1-1,.,TRBD1
CASSSIGGQSYEQYF,TGTGCCAGCAGCTCTATCGGGGGACAGTCCTACGAGCAGTACTTC,TRBV27,TRBJ2-7,.,.
CASSLQGVGETQYF,TGCGCCAGCAGCTTGCAGGGGGTGGGAGAGACCCAGTACTTC,TRBV5-1,TRBJ2-5,.,TRBD1
CASSPSGGSYEQYF,TGTGCCAGCAGCCCATCTGGCGGCTCCTACGAGCAGTACTTC,TRBV7-3,TRBJ2-7,.,.
CASTPGLARTGELFF,TGTGCCAGTACCCCCGGACTAGCCCGGACCGGGGAGCTGTTTTTT,TRBV19,TRBJ2-2,few,TRBD2
CASSLQLAGSYNEQFF,TGCGCCAGCAGCCTCCAACTAGCGGGTTCCTACAATGAGCAGTTCTTC,TRBV5-1,TRBJ2-1,.,TRBD2
CASSPWGATKNIQYF,TGTGCCAGCAGCCCTTGGGGCGCAACCAAAAACATTCAGTACTTC,TRBV7-2,TRBJ2-4,.,.
CASSQGAGVSTDTQYF,TGCGCCAGCAGTCAGGGAGCGGGAGTGAGCACAGATACGCAGTATTTT,TRBV5-1,TRBJ2-3,.,TRBD2
CASSQGVEAAYGYTF,TGTGCCAGCAGCCAAGGGGTAGAGGCAGCCTATGGCTACACCTTC,TRBV7-2,TRBJ1-2,.,.
CATSGPGLANHNEQFF,TGTGCCACCAGCGGGCCGGGACTAGCTAATCACAATGAGCAGTTCTTC,TRBV15,TRBJ2-1,.,TRBD2
CASSRTSGRINTGELFF,TGCGCCAGCAGCCGAACTAGCGGGAGGATAAACACCGGGGAGCTGTTTTTT,TRBV4-1,TRBJ2-2,.,TRBD2
CASSSPRTSWAEQFF,TGTGCCAGCAGTTCCCCACGGACTAGCTGGGCTGAGCAGTTCTTC,TRBV28,TRBJ2-1,.,TRBD2
CASSLTLPGLAGGGVRSYNEQFF,TGCGCCAGCAGCCTTACTTTACCGGGACTAGCGGGAGGTGGTGTGAGGTCCTACAATGAGCAGTTCTTC,TRBV5-1,TRBJ2-1,.,TRBD2
CASSRRTGRDEQYF,TGTGCCAGTAGTAGGCGGACAGGGAGGGACGAGCAGTACTTC,TRBV19,TRBJ2-7,.,.
CASVSRSGTYNEQFF,TGTGCCAGCGTATCACGGAGCGGGACCTACAATGAGCAGTTCTTC,TRBV28,TRBJ2-1,few,TRBD2
CASSFSAGPNYEQYF,TGTGCCAGCAGCTTCAGCGCGGGACCCAACTACGAGCAGTACTTC,TRBV11-3,TRBJ2-7,.,.